This T cell receptor beta chain comes out of a study of T-cell memory formation after mild COVID-19. Details on this clonotype: Antigen specificity is unknown.

TCRdb redid the calling of the 5' RACE reads with MiXCR, one entry per CDR3 protein. Among around 390,000 distinct CDR3 sequences listed, about 15% were seen once. Study-wide results and caveats: Contracting clones localized mainly to CM and EM when CD4+ and mainly to EMRA when CD8+.

The CDR3 contains 20 residues. With 0 bases clipped from V and 6 bases from J, the junction kept 16 bases outside the gene matches. The V gene's germline CDR1 is LGHDT and CDR2 YNNKEL (reference sequence). This clonotype was sampled from a man aged 18-30 years who had mild COVID-19 (a few samples of this study predate the infection). Cell type and time point are not known. The chain links TRBV3-1 to TRBJ2-2; 10 bases align to TRBD1. The sequencing sample was made of PBMCs or a T cell subset sorted from them (not recorded which). CDR3 bases: TGTGCCAGCAGCCAAGAGGGTTTTGGGATCGAGACAGGGGGCCCCGGGGAGCTGTTTTTT. Amino acids: CASSQEGFGIETGGPGELFF.